This T cell receptor (beta chain) was obtained from a study of blood T cell repertoires in COVID-19. Deletions cut 5 bases from V and 4 bases from J, with 15 bases between. The CDR3 length is 15 residues. Germline CDR1 SGHAT, CDR2 FQNNGV. In the authors' methods: Amplification of reference gene primers provided the estimated nucleated cell counts. This table comes from immunoSEQ multiplex PCR, and its TCRdb copy is limited to in-frame clones, with some not included. The D gene and trimming were derived from the DNA, and the V and J assignments and clone size from that table. The table shows approximately 260,000 clones, with 89% occurring only once.

V gene TRBV11-2 combines with J gene TRBJ2-1, with D possibly being TRBD2 (5 bases). The source is a man aged 45 to 65 with acute or convalescent COVID-19. The sequenced material came from peripheral blood. The CDR3 sequence: CASSQDWPLYNEQFF. The CDR3 coding sequence is TGTGCCAGCAGCCAGGACTGGCCTCTATACAATGAGCAGTTCTTC. Combining the CDR3 with reference TRBV11-2 and TRBJ2-1 gives the whole variable domain EAGVAQSPRYKIIEKRQSVAFWCNPISGHATLYWYQQILGQGPKLLIQFQNNGVVDDSQLPKDRFSAERLKGVDSTLKIQPAKLEDSAVYLCASSQDWPLYNEQFFGPGTRLTVL.